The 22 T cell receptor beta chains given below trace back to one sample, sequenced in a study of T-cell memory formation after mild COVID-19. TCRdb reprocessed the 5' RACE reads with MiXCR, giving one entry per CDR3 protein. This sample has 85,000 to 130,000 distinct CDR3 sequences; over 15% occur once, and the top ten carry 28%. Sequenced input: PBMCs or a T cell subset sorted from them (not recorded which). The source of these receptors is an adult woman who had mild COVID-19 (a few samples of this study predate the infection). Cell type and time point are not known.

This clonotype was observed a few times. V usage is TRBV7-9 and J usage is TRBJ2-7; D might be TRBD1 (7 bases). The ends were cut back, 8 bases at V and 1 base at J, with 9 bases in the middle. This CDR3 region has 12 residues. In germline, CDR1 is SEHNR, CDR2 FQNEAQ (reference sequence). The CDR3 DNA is TGTGCCAGCCAGGGGGGATCCTACGAGCAGTACTTC. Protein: CASQGGSYEQYF. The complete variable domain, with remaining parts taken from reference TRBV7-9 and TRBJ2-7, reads DTGVSQNPRHKITKRGQNVTFRCDPISEHNRLYWYRQTLGQGPEFLTYFQNEAQLEKSRLLSDRFSAERPKGSFSTLEIQRTEQGDSAMYLCASQGGSYEQYFGPGTRLTVT.

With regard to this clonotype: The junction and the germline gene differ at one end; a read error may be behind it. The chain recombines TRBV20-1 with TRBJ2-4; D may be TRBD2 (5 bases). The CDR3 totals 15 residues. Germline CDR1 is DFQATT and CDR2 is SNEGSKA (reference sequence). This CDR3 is CNARTETSTRNIQYF. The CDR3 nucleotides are TGCAATGCTAGAACAGAAACTAGTACCCGAAACATTCAGTACTTC.

CDR3 coding DNA: TGTGCCAGCAGTTACCGCAGGGGGCGACTAGCGGATAACCAAGAGACCCAGTACTTC. Translating gives CASSYRRGRLADNQETQYF. The chain links TRBV6-5 to TRBJ2-5, with D tentatively TRBD2 (9 bases). Germline V gene lookup returns CDR1 MNHEY and CDR2 SVGAGI. The CDR3 is 19 amino acids. V was clipped by 2 bases and J by 0 bases, with 22 bases between them.

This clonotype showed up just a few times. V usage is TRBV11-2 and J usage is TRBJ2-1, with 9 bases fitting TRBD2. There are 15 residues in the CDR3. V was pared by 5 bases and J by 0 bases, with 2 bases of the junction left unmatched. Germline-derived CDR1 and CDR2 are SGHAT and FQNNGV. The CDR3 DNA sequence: TGTGCCAGCAGCCTAGCGGGACCCTCCTACAATGAGCAGTTCTTC. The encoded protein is CASSLAGPSYNEQFF.

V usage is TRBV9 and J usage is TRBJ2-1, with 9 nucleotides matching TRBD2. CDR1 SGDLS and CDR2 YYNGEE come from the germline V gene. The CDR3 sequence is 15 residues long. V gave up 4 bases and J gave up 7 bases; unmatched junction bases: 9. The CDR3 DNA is TGTGCCAGCAGCCAAGCTAGCGGGATTGTTAATGAGCAGTTCTTC. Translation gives CASSQASGIVNEQFF.

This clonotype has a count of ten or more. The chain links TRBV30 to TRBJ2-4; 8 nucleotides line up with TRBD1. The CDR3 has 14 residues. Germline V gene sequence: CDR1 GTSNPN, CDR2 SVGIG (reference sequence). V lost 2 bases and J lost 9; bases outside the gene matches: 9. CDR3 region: CAWSLGTGGSIQYF. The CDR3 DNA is TGTGCCTGGAGTCTCGGGACAGGAGGGAGCATTCAGTACTTC.

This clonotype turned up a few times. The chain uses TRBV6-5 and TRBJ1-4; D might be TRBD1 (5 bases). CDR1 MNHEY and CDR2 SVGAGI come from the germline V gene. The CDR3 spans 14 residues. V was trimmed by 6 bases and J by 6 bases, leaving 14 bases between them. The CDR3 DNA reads TGTGCCAGCAGCTATCGGGGGTTGGATGAAAAACTGTTTTTT. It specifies CASSYRGLDEKLFF.

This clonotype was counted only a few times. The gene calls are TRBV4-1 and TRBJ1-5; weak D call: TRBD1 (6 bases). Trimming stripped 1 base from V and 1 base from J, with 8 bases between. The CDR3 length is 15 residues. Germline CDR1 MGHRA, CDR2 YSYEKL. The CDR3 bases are TGCGCCAGCAGCCAAGGACAGGAGAGCAATCAGCCCCAGCATTTT. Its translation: CASSQGQESNQPQHF.

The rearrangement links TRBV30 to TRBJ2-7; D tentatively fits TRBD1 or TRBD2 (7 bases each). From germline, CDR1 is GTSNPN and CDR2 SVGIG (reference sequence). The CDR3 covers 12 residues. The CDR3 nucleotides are TGTGCGTGGGAGGGGGCCTCCTACGAGCAGTACTTC. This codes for CAWEGASYEQYF.

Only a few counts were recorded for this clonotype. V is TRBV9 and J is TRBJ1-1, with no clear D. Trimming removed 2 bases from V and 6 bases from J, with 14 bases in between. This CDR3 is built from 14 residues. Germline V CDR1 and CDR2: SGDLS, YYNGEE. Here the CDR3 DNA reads TGTGCCAGCAGCGTTACATCGGATTACCCTGAAGCTTTCTTT. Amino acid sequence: CASSVTSDYPEAFF.

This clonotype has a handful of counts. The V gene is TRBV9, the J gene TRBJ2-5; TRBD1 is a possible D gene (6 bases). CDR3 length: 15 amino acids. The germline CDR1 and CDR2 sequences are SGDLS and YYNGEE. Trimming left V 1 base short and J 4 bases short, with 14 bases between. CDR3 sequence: CASSVQGRWSETQYF. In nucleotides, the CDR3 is TGTGCCAGCAGCGTACAGGGGCGTTGGTCAGAGACCCAGTACTTC.

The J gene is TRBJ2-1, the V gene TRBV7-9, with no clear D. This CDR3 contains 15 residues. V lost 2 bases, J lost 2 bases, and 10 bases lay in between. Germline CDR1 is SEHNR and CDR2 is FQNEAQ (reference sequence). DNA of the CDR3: TGTGCCAGCAGCTTAAGGATAGACCCCTACAATGAGCAGTTCTTC. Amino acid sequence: CASSLRIDPYNEQFF.

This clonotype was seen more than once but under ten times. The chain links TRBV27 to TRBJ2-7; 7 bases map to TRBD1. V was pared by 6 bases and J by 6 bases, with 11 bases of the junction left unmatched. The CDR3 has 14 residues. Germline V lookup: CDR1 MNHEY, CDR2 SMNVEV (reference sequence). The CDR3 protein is CASSAEGTALEQYF. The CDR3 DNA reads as TGTGCCAGCAGCGCCGAGGGGACAGCCCTCGAGCAGTACTTC.

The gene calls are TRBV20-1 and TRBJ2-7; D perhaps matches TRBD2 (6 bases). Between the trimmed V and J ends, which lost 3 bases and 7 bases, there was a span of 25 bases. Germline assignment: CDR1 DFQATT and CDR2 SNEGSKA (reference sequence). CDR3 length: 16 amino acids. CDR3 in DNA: TGCAGTGCTAGTGGGTTGCCGGGACTCCCTGATGGGGAGCAGTACTTC. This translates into CSASGLPGLPDGEQYF.

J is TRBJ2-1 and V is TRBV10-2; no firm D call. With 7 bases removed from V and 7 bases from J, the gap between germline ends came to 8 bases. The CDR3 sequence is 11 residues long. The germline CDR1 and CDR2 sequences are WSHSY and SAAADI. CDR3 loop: CASTPGNEQFF. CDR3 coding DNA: TGCGCCAGCACTCCAGGAAATGAGCAGTTCTTC.

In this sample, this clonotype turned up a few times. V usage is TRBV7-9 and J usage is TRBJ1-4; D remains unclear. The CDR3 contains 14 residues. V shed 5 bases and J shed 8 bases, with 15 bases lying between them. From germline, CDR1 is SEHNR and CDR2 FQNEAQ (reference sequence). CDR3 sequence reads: CASSHSMAKEKLFF. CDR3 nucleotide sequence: TGTGCCAGCAGCCATTCGATGGCGAAAGAAAAACTGTTTTTT.

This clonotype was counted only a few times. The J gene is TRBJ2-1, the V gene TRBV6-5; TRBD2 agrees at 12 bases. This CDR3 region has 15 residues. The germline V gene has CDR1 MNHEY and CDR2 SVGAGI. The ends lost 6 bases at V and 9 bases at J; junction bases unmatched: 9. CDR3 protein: CASRLLAGGPSEQFF. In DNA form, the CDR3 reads TGTGCCAGCAGACTTCTAGCGGGAGGGCCTTCTGAGCAGTTCTTC.

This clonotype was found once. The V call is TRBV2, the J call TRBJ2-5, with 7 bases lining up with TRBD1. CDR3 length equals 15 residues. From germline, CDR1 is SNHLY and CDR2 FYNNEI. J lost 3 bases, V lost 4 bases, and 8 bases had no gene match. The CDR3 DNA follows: TGTGCCAGCAGTGTTTACCCTGGGACAGAAGAGACCCAGTACTTC. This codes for CASSVYPGTEETQYF.

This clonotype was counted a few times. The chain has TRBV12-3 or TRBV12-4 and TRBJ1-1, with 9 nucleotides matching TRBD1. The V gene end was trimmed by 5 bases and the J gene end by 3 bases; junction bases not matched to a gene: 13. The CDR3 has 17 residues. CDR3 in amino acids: CASSPIIWTGVDTEAFF. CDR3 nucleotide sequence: TGTGCCAGCAGTCCCATAATTTGGACAGGGGTAGACACTGAAGCTTTCTTT.

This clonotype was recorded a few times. The CDR3 nucleotides are TGCGCCAGCAGCCCCCGGGCATTAAGCGGGCGCCAAGAGACCCAGTACTTC. This encodes CASSPRALSGRQETQYF. This chain joins TRBV4-1 and TRBJ2-5; D might be TRBD2 (6 bases). The V gene's germline CDR1 is MGHRA and CDR2 YSYEKL. Trimming pared 4 bases from V and 1 base from J, leaving 19 bases between. The CDR3 spans 17 residues.

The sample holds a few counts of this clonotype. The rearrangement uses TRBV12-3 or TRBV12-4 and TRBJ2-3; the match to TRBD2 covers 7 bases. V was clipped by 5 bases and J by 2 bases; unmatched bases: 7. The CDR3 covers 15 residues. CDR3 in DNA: TGTGCCAGCAGTCAAGCGGGGATGGCCACAGATACGCAGTATTTT. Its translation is CASSQAGMATDTQYF.

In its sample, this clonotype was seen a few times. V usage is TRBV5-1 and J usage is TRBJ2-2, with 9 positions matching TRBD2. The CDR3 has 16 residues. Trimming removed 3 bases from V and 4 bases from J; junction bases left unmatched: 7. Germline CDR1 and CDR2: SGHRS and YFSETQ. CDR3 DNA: TGCGCCAGCAGCTCAAATAGCGGGGGAGGCACCGGGGAGCTGTTTTTT. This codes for CASSSNSGGGTGELFF.